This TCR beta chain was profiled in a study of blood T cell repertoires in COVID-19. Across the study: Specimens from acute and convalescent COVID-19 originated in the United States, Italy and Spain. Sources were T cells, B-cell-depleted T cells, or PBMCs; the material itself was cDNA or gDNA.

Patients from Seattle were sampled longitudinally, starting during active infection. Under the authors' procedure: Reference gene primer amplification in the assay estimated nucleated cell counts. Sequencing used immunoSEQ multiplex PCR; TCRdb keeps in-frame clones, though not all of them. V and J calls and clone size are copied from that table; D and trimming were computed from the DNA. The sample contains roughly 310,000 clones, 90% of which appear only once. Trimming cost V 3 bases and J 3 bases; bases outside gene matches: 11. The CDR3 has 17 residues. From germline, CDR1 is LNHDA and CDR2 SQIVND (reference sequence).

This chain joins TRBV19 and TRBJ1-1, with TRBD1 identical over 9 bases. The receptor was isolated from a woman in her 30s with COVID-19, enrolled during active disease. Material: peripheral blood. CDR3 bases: TGTGCCAGTAGTATTTTGCCCGGGACAGGGCCCCACACTGAAGCTTTCTTT. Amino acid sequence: CASSILPGTGPHTEAFF.